The TCR beta chain described here comes from a study of beta chain features in type 1 diabetes. All of the isolated RNA was reverse transcribed, so expressed TCRB transcripts were sequenced. Profiled with immunoSEQ multiplex PCR; TCRdb holds only in-frame clones, not every one. The repertoire holds 310,000 or so clones, with 9.5% to 12% as singletons. The germline V gene encodes CDR1 MNHEY and CDR2 SVGAGI. CDR3 length: 16 residues. The V end was cut by 4 bases, the J end by 1 base, with 11 bases between. The specimen was naive CD4+ T cells from blood. The source is a woman aged 25-40 years in good health. The rearrangement uses TRBV6-5 and TRBJ2-6; tentative D call: TRBD1 (5 bases). Here the CDR3 reads CASSFPRQSGANVLTF. The CDR3 nucleotides read TGTGCCAGCAGTTTTCCCCGACAGTCTGGGGCCAACGTCCTGACTTTC.